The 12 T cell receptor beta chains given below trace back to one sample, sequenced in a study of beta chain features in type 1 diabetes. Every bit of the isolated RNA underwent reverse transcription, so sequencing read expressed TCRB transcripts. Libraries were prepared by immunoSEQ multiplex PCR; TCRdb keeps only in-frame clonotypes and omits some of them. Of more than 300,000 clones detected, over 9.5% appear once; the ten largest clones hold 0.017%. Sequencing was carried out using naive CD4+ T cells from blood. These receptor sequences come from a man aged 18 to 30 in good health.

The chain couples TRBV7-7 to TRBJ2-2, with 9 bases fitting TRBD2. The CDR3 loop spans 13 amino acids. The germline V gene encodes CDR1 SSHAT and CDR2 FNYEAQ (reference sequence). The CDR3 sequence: CASSLAGDGELFF. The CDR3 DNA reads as TGTGCTAGCTCCTTAGCGGGAGACGGGGAGCTGTTTTTT.

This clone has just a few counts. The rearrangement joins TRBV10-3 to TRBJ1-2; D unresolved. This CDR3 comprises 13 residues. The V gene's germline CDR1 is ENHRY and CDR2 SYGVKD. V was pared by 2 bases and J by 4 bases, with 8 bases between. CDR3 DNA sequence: TGTGCCATCAGTGAGGGGCCGTCCTATGGCTACACCTTC. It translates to CAISEGPSYGYTF.

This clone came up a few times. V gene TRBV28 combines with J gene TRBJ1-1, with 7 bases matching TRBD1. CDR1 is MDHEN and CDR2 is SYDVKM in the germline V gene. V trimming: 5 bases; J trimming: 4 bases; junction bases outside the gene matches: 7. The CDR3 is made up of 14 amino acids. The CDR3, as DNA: TGTGCCAGCAGTCTAGACAGGGACGGCACTGAAGCTTTCTTT. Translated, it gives CASSLDRDGTEAFF.

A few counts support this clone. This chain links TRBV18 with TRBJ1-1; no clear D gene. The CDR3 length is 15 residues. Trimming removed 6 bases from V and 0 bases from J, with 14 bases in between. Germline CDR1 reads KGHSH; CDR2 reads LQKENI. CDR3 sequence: CASSRNREVNTEAFF. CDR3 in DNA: TGTGCCAGCTCTCGAAACCGGGAGGTGAACACTGAAGCTTTCTTT.

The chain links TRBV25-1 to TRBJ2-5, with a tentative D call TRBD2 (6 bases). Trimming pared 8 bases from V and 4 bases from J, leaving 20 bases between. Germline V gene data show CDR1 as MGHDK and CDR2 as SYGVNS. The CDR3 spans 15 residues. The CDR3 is CASPIRPGVAETQYF. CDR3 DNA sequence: TGTGCCAGCCCCATCCGACCGGGGGTCGCAGAGACCCAGTACTTC. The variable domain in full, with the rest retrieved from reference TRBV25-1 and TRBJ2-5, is EADIYQTPRYLVIGTGKKITLECSQTMGHDKMYWYQQDPGMELHLIHYSYGVNSTEKGDLSSESTVSRIRTEHFPLTLESARPSHTSQYLCASPIRPGVAETQYFGPGTRLLVL.

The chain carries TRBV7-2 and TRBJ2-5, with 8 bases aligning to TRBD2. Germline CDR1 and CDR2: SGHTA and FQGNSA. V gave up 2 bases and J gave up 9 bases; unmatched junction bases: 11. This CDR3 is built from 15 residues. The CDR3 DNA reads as TGTGCCAGCAGCTTAAGACGGTTGGCGGGGGGCTCCCAGTACTTC. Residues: CASSLRRLAGGSQYF.

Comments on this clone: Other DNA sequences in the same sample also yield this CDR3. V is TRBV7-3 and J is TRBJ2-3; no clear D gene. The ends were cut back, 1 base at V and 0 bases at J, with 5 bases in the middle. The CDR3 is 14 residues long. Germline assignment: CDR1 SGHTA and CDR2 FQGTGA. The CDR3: CASSLRQSTDTQYF. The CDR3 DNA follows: TGTGCCAGCAGCTTAAGGCAAAGCACAGATACGCAGTATTTT.

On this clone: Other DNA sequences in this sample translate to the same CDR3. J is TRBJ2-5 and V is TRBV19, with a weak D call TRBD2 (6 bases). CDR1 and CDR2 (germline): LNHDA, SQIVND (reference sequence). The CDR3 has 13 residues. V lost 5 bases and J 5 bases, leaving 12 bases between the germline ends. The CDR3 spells CASSPVAEETQYF. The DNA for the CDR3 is TGTGCCAGTAGTCCCGTAGCGGAGGAGACCCAGTACTTC.

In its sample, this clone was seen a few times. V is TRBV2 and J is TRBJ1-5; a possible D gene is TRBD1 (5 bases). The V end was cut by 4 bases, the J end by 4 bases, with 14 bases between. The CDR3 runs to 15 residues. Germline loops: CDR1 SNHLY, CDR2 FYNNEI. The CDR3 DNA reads TGTGCCAGCAGTGTGGGCAGGGCTGGTAATCAGCCCCAGCATTTT. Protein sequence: CASSVGRAGNQPQHF.

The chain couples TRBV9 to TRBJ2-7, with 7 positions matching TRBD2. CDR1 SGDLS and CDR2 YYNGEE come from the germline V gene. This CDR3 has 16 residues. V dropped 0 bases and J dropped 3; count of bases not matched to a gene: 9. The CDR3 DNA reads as TGTGCCAGCAGCGTAGGTGTTCTAGCGGAGGACTACGAGCAGTACTTC. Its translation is CASSVGVLAEDYEQYF. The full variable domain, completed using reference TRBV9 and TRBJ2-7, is DSGVTQTPKHLITATGQRVTLRCSPRSGDLSVYWYQQSLDQGLQFLIQYYNGEERAKGNILERFSAQQFPDLHSELNLSSLELGDSALYFCASSVGVLAEDYEQYFGPGTRLTVT.

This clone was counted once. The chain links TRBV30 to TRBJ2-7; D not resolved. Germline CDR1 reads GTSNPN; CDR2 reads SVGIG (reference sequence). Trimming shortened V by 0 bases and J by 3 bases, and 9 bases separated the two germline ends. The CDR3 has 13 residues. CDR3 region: CAWSVEQSYEQYF. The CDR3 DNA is TGTGCCTGGAGTGTGGAACAGAGCTACGAGCAGTACTTC.

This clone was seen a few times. Here the CDR3 DNA reads TGTGCCAGCAGTTACTCGGAGAAGACCTACGAGCAGTACTTC. It is translated as CASSYSEKTYEQYF. The chain carries TRBV6-5 and TRBJ2-7; D call uncertain. The CDR3 spans 14 residues. Germline CDR1 MNHEY, CDR2 SVGAGI. Trimming cost V 0 bases and J 2 bases, with 8 bases left between them.